Listed below are T cell receptor beta chains from one sample, sequenced in a study of CD8+CD57+ T cells in acquired aplastic anemia. A single record per CDR3 protein comes from TCRdb applying MiXCR to the reads. This table has 180,000 or so distinct CDR3 sequences, around half appearing once. Sequenced sample: sorted CD4+, CD8+, or CD8+CD57+ T cells (not recorded which) from PBMCs. The source is a human donor in good health. The CDR3 runs from the conserved cysteine through the conserved F or W. D genes are given only for firm matches. Clone size is given for some rows only: seen once, a few or many times, or a class if the clone is expanded.

D	size	V	J	DNA	CDR3
TRBD1	few	TRBV24-1	TRBJ2-1	TGTGCCACCAGTGAACACAGGGGGAACTACAATGAGCAGTTCTTC	CATSEHRGNYNEQFF
NA	NA	TRBV2	TRBJ2-1	TGTGCCAGCAGTACGTTCCGGGACCAGAATGAGCAGTTCTTC	CASSTFRDQNEQFF
TRBD1	NA	TRBV24-1	TRBJ1-1	TGTGCCACCAGTGTTGCCAGACAGGGAAGGACTGAAGCTTTCTTT	CATSVARQGRTEAFF
TRBD1	NA	TRBV11-1	TRBJ1-2	TGTGCCAGCAGCTACTCGGGACAGGGTACGGGGTATGGCTACACCTTC	CASSYSGQGTGYGYTF
NA	NA	TRBV20-1	TRBJ2-3	TGCAGTGCTAGAACGGGGGACCACACAGATACGCAGTATTTT	CSARTGDHTDTQYF
NA	many	TRBV7-9	TRBJ1-1	TGTGCCAGCAGCTTTGCCAGACCCGGTGGGAGGAACACTGAAGCTTTCTTT	CASSFARPGGRNTEAFF
NA	few	TRBV27	TRBJ1-2	TGTGCCAGCAGTTTACTACCAGTACCCTCTTCCGGCTACACCTTC	CASSLLPVPSSGYTF
TRBD1	many	TRBV6-1	TRBJ1-6	TGTGCCAGCAGTCCCCAGGGGGCTAATTCACCCCTCCACTTT	CASSPQGANSPLHF
NA	many	TRBV12-3/TRBV12-4	TRBJ2-5	TGTGCCAGCAGTTTAGGGCGGCAAGAGACCCAGTACTTC	CASSLGRQETQYF
NA	many	TRBV7-9	TRBJ1-2	TGTGCCAGCTATAAGTCCACAAGGGAAGACTATGGCTACACCTTC	CASYKSTREDYGYTF
TRBD2	many	TRBV15	TRBJ2-3	TGTGCCACCAGCAGAGGCCGGACTAGCGGGTTTACAGATACGCAGTATTTT	CATSRGRTSGFTDTQYF
NA	NA	TRBV2	TRBJ1-1	TGTGCCAGCAGTTCCGTCGGGGTGGGAGCTTTCTTT	CASSSVGVGAFF
NA	many	TRBV15	TRBJ1-2	TGTGCCACCAGCAGAGATTCGGATTATGGCTACACCTTC	CATSRDSDYGYTF
NA	NA	TRBV25-1	TRBJ2-1	TGTGCCAGCTCACCACAGGGCTCCTACAATGAGCAGTTCTTC	CASSPQGSYNEQFF
NA	NA	TRBV24-1	TRBJ2-3	TGTGCCACCAGTGGCAGTATCGACATCACAGGTACGCAGTATTTT	CATSGSIDITGTQYF
NA	NA	TRBV24-1	TRBJ2-5	TGTGCCACCAGTGCGAGAAGGGGGGGACGTTTGACCCAGTACTTC	CATSARRGGRLTQYF
TRBD1	once	TRBV7-2	TRBJ1-1	TGTGCCAGCAGCTTTGGGACAGGGGCCGGGTCTGAAGCTTTCTTT	CASSFGTGAGSEAFF
TRBD1	many	TRBV29-1	TRBJ2-7	TGCAGCGTTTGGGGACAGGGATACGAGCAGTACTTC	CSVWGQGYEQYF
NA	NA	TRBV2	TRBJ2-5	TGTGCCAGCAGTGAAGTCGGGAGATATGAGACCCAGTACTTC	CASSEVGRYETQYF
NA	NA	TRBV7-2	TRBJ2-7	TGTGCCAGCAGCTTTGGACAGCCGAACACCGGGGAGCAGTACTTC	CASSFGQPNTGEQYF
NA	many	TRBV19	TRBJ1-1	TGTGCCAGTAGTGTCGAACAGGGACTTGGAACTGAAGCTTTCTTT	CASSVEQGLGTEAFF
NA	few	TRBV15	TRBJ1-2	TGTGCCACCAGCAGAGATATCCAGTCTATGGGCTACACCTTC	CATSRDIQSMGYTF
NA	NA	TRBV18	TRBJ1-1	TGTGCCAGCTCACCACGCCTAGGGGTGAACACTGAAGCTTTCTTT	CASSPRLGVNTEAFF
NA	many	TRBV7-3	TRBJ2-1	TGTGCCAGCAGCTTATTTAGCGACAATGAGCAGTTCTTC	CASSLFSDNEQFF
TRBD1	many	TRBV7-9	TRBJ2-2	TGTGCCAGCAGCCGGACAGGACTCACCGGGGAGCTGTTTTTT	CASSRTGLTGELFF
NA	NA	TRBV24-1	TRBJ2-5	TGTGCCACCAGTGACCCGGGACTTGAAGAGACCCAGTACTTC	CATSDPGLEETQYF
NA	many	TRBV4-1	TRBJ2-7	TGCGCCAGCAGCCAAGAGAGGGGGGCGGGGCCCAACTCCTACGAGCAGTACTTC	CASSQERGAGPNSYEQYF
TRBD2	many	TRBV6-1	TRBJ2-2	TGTGCCAGCAGCGGGACTATCCTGAACACCGGGGAGCTGTTTTTT	CASSGTILNTGELFF
NA	NA	TRBV7-7	TRBJ2-5	TGTGCTAGCAGCTTAGAGCTAGCTCAGGAGACCCAGTACTTC	CASSLELAQETQYF
TRBD1	once	TRBV24-1	TRBJ1-2	TGTGCCACCAGTGACTCCGGGACAGGGGGCGGCTACACCTTC	CATSDSGTGGGYTF
NA	NA	TRBV24-1	TRBJ2-7	TGTGCCACCAGTGATTTGAGCAGGGCGGGGTACAATGAGCGGTACTTC	CATSDLSRAGYNERYF
NA	few	TRBV7-6	TRBJ1-5	TGTGCCAGCAGCGCCGCTGGGCAGCCCCAGCATTTT	CASSAAGQPQHF
NA	many	TRBV5-1	TRBJ1-6	TGCGCCAGCAGCTTCACGTATAATTCACCCCTCCACTTT	CASSFTYNSPLHF
TRBD2	many	TRBV4-1	TRBJ2-1	TGCGCCAGCAGCCTCGGACTAGCGGGGACCTCCTACAATGAGCAGTTCTTC	CASSLGLAGTSYNEQFF
TRBD2	NA	TRBV7-3	TRBJ2-7	TGTGCCAGCAGCCTAGCGGGGGGGCCCGAGCAGTACTTC	CASSLAGGPEQYF
TRBD1	many	TRBV4-1	TRBJ2-7	TGCGCCAGCAGCCAAGGACAGGGTAAAACCTACGAGCAGTACTTC	CASSQGQGKTYEQYF
NA	NA	TRBV6-5	TRBJ1-5	TGTGCCAGCAGTTACTCTCGTTCCAGAAATCAGCCCCAGCATTTT	CASSYSRSRNQPQHF
NA	many	TRBV12-3/TRBV12-4	TRBJ1-6	TGTGCCAGCAGTTTGTCGTGGGGAACACCCCTCCACTTT	CASSLSWGTPLHF
NA	NA	TRBV7-8	TRBJ2-7	TGTGCCAGCAGCTTTGACTGGTCCTACGAGCAGTACTTC	CASSFDWSYEQYF
TRBD2	NA	TRBV20-1	TRBJ2-1	TGCAGCACTCGAACCGGGACTAGCGCGGACAATGAGCAGTTCTTC	CSTRTGTSADNEQFF
NA	NA	TRBV2	TRBJ2-5	TGTGCCAGCAGTGGAGGGCAGGGCCTGCAAGAGACCCAGTACTTC	CASSGGQGLQETQYF
NA	NA	TRBV10-2	TRBJ1-4	TGCGCCAGCAGTGATATCTCGAGAGGAAAACTGTTTTTT	CASSDISRGKLFF
TRBD1	NA	TRBV12-3/TRBV12-4	TRBJ1-2	TGTGCCAGCAGAAACCGGGACAGTCGTGGCTACACCTTC	CASRNRDSRGYTF
TRBD2	NA	TRBV20-1	TRBJ2-1	TGCAGTGCTCCCGAAGGACTAGCGGGAGTGGCGTACAATGAGCAGTTCTTC	CSAPEGLAGVAYNEQFF
TRBD2	many	TRBV2	TRBJ2-5	TGTGCCAGCAGTTTCCTAGCGGGGCTACAAGAGACCCAGTACTTC	CASSFLAGLQETQYF
NA	NA	TRBV20-1	TRBJ1-6	TGCAGTGCTAGTCCAGAGAGCAATAATTCACCCCTCCACTTT	CSASPESNNSPLHF
NA	NA	TRBV10-3	TRBJ1-6	TGTGCCATCAGTGAGGGACAGCTTCCAGGAGATTCACCCCTCCACTTT	CAISEGQLPGDSPLHF
TRBD1	many	TRBV11-3	TRBJ1-2	TGTGCCAGCAGCGACAGACAGGGCTATGGCTACACCTTC	CASSDRQGYGYTF
NA	few	TRBV24-1	TRBJ2-1	TGTGCCACCAGAGGTTGGACAGACAATGAGCAGTTCTTC	CATRGWTDNEQFF
NA	few	TRBV20-1	TRBJ1-5	TGCAGTGCCAGAAGGATGGGAGGCAATCAGCCCCAGCATTTT	CSARRMGGNQPQHF
NA	NA	TRBV24-1	TRBJ2-7	TGTGCCACCAGTGAGTCCGAGCACGAGCAGTACTTC	CATSESEHEQYF
NA	few	TRBV2	TRBJ2-1	TGTGCCAGCAGTCCAGAGTTCAATGAGCAGTTCTTC	CASSPEFNEQFF
NA	NA	TRBV28	TRBJ2-3	TGTGCCAGCAGTACCACAGGGAGAGCTATGAATACGCAGTATTTT	CASSTTGRAMNTQYF
TRBD1	NA	TRBV19	TRBJ1-2	TGTGCCAGTAGTACGACAGGGGTTCGTGGCTACACCTTC	CASSTTGVRGYTF
TRBD1	NA	TRBV25-1	TRBJ1-2	TGTGCCAGCAGTGAATTCCGGACAGGGGGGAGCTATGGCTGCACCTTT	CASSEFRTGGSYGCTF